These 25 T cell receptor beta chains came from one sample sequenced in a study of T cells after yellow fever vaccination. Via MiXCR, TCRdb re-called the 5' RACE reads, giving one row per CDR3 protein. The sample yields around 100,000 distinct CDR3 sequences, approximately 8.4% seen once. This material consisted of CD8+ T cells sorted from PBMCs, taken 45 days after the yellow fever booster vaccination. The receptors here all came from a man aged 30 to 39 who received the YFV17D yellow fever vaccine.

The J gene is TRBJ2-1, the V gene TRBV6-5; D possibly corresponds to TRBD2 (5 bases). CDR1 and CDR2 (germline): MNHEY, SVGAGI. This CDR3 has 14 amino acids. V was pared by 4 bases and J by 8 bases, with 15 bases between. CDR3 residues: CASSSLLDQDEQFF. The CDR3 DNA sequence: TGTGCCAGCAGTTCCTTACTAGACCAGGATGAGCAGTTCTTC.

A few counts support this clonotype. Here the CDR3 reads CATASGTSGNNEQFF. The CDR3 bases are TGCGCCACCGCATCCGGGACTAGCGGAAACAATGAGCAGTTCTTC. The rearrangement links TRBV5-1 to TRBJ2-1; TRBD2 agrees at 11 bases. This CDR3 has 15 residues. CDR1 is SGHRS, CDR2 YFSETQ, per germline. After removal of 9 bases from V and 5 bases from J, the junction contained 10 bases not matched to a gene.

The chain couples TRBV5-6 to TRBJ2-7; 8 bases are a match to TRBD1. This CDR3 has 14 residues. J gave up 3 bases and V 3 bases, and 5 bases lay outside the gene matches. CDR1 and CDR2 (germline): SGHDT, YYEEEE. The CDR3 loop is CASSSPGGLYEQYF. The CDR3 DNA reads TGTGCCAGCAGCTCCCCAGGGGGCCTCTACGAGCAGTACTTC.

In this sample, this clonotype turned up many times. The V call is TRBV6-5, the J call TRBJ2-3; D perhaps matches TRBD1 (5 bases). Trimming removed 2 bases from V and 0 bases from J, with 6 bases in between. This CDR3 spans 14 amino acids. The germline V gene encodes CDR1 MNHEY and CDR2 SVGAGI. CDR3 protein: CASSYDSSTDTQYF. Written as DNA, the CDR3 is TGTGCCAGCAGTTACGACAGCAGCACAGATACGCAGTATTTT.

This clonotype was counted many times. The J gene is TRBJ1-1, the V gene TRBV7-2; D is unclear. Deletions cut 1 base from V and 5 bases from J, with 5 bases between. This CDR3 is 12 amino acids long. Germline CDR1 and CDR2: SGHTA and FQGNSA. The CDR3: CASSLGRTEAFF. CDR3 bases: TGTGCCAGCAGCTTAGGCAGAACTGAAGCTTTCTTT.

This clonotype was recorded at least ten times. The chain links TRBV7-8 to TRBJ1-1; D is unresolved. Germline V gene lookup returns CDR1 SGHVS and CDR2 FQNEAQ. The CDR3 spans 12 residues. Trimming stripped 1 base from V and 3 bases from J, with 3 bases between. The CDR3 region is CASSLVHTEAFF. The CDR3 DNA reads TGTGCCAGCAGCTTAGTTCACACTGAAGCTTTCTTT.

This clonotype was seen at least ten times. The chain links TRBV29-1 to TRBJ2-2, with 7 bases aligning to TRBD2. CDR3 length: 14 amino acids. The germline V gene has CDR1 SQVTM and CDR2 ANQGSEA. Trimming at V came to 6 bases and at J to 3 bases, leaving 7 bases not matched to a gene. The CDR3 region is CSVAGTTYTGELFF. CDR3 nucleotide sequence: TGCAGCGTGGCCGGGACTACCTACACCGGGGAGCTGTTTTTT.

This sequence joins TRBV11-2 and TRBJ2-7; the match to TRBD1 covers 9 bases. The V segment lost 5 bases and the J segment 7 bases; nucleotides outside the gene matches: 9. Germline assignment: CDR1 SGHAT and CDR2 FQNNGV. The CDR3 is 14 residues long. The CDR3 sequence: CASSPRDRALEQYF. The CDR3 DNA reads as TGTGCCAGCAGCCCCCGGGACAGGGCGTTAGAGCAGTACTTC. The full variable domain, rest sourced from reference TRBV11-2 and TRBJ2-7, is EAGVAQSPRYKIIEKRQSVAFWCNPISGHATLYWYQQILGQGPKLLIQFQNNGVVDDSQLPKDRFSAERLKGVDSTLKIQPAKLEDSAVYLCASSPRDRALEQYFGPGTRLTVT.

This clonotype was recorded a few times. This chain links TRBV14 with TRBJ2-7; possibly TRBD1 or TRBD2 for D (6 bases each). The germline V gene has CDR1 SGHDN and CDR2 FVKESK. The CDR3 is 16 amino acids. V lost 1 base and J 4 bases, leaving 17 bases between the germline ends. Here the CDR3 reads CASSQVGGTRFYEQYF. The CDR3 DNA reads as TGTGCCAGCAGCCAAGTTGGCGGGACAAGATTTTACGAGCAGTACTTC.

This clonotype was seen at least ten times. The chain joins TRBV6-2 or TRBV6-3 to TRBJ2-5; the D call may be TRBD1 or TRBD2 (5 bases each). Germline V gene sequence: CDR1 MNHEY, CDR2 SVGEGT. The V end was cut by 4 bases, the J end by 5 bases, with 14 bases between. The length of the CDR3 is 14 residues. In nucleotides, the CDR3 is TGTGCCAGCAGTTTATATGGGGGAGTTGAGACCCAGTACTTC. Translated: CASSLYGGVETQYF.

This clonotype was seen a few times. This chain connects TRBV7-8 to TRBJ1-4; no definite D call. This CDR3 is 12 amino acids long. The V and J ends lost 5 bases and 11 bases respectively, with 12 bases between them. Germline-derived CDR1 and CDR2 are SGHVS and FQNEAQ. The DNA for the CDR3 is TGTGCCAGCAGCGATTGGCAAGGCAAACTGTTTTTT. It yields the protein CASSDWQGKLFF.

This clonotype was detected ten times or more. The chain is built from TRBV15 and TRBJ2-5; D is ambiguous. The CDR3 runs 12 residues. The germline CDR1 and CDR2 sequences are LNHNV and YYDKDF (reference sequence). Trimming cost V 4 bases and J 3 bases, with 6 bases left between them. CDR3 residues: CATSTREETQYF. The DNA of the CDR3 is TGTGCCACCAGCACTAGGGAAGAGACCCAGTACTTC.

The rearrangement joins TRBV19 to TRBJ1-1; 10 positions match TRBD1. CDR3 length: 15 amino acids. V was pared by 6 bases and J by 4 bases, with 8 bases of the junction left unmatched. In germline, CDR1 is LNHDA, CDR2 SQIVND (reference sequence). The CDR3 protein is CASSPGQGFATEAFF. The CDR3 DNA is TGTGCCAGTAGCCCGGGACAGGGGTTTGCCACTGAAGCTTTCTTT.

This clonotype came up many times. This chain's CDR3 is CASSSYTSVEQFF. The CDR3 DNA sequence: TGTGCCAGCAGCTCGTATACTAGCGTTGAGCAGTTCTTC. The gene calls are TRBV7-2 and TRBJ2-1, with 7 bases lining up with TRBD2. The CDR3 has 13 residues. Germline loops: CDR1 SGHTA, CDR2 FQGNSA. V trimming: 4 bases; J trimming: 9 bases; junction bases outside the gene matches: 6.

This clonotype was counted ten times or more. The CDR3 spells CASSPDVGATRSPDTQYF. The CDR3 DNA follows: TGTGCCAGCTCACCGGACGTCGGAGCAACCCGGTCCCCAGATACGCAGTATTTT. The V gene is TRBV18, the J gene TRBJ2-3, with D unresolved. Germline V gives CDR1 KGHSH, CDR2 LQKENI. The CDR3 covers 18 residues. V gave up 3 bases and J gave up 4 bases, with 23 bases separating them.

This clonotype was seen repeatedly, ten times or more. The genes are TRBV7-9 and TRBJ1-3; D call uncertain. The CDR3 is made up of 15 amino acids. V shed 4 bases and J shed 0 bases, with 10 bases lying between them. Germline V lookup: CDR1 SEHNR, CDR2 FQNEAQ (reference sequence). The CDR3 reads CASSSPFGSGNTIYF. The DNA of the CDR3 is TGTGCCAGCAGCTCCCCTTTCGGCTCTGGAAACACCATATATTTT.

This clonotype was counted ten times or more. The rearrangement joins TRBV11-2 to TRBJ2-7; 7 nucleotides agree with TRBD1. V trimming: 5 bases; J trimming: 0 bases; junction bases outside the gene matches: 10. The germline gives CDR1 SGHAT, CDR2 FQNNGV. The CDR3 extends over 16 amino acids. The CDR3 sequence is CASSPLGSGGSYEQYF. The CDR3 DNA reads TGTGCCAGCAGCCCCTTGGGGTCAGGGGGCTCCTACGAGCAGTACTTC.

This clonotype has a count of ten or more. CDR3 loop: CATSDLVGGYNEQFF. The CDR3 DNA reads as TGTGCCACCAGTGATTTAGTGGGAGGGTACAATGAGCAGTTCTTC. This chain connects TRBV24-1 to TRBJ2-1, with 7 bases that match TRBD2. The CDR3 covers 15 residues. The J segment lost 4 bases and the V segment lost 1 base, leaving 3 bases of the junction unmatched. Looked up from germline, CDR1 is KGHDR and CDR2 is SFDVKD.

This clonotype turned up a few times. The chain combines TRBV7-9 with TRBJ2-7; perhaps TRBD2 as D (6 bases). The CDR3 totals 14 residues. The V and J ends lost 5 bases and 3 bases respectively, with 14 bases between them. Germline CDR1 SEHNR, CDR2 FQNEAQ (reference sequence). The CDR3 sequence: CASSTTGTGYEQYF. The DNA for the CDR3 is TGTGCCAGCAGCACCACCGGGACTGGCTACGAGCAGTACTTC.

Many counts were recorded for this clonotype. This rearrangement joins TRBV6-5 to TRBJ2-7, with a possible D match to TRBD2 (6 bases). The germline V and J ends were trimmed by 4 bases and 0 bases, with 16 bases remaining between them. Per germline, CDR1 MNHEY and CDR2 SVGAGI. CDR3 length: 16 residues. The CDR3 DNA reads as TGTGCCAGCAGTTCGCGGGGACTTGACTTCTCCTACGAGCAGTACTTC. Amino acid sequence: CASSSRGLDFSYEQYF.

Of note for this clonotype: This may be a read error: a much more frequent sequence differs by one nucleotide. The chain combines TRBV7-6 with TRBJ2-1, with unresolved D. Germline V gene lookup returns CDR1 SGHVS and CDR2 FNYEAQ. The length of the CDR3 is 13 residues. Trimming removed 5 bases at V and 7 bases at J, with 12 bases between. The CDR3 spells CASSLPLENEQFF. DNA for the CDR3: TGTGCCAGCAGCCTTCCCTTGGAGAATGAGCAGTTCTTC.

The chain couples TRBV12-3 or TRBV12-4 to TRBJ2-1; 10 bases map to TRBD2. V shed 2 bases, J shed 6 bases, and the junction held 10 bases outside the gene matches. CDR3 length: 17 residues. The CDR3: CASSLMIRASGSNEQFF. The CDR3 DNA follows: TGTGCCAGCAGTTTAATGATAAGGGCTAGCGGGAGCAATGAGCAGTTCTTC.

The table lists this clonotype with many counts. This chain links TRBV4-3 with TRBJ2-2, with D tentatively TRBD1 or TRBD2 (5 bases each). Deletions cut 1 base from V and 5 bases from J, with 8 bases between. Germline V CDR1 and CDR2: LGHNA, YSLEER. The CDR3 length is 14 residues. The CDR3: CASSQVGGTGELFF. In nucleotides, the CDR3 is TGCGCCAGCAGCCAAGTTGGGGGAACCGGGGAGCTGTTTTTT.

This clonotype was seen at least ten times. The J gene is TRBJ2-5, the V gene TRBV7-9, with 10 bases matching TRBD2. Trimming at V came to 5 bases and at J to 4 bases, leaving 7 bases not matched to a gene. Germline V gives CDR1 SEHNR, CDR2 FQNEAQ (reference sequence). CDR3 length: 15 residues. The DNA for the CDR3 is TGTGCCAGCAGCCTAAGAGCGGGAGGGCGAGAGACCCAGTACTTC. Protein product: CASSLRAGGRETQYF. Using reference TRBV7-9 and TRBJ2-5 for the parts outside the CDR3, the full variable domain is DTGVSQNPRHKITKRGQNVTFRCDPISEHNRLYWYRQTLGQGPEFLTYFQNEAQLEKSRLLSDRFSAERPKGSFSTLEIQRTEQGDSAMYLCASSLRAGGRETQYFGPGTRLLVL.

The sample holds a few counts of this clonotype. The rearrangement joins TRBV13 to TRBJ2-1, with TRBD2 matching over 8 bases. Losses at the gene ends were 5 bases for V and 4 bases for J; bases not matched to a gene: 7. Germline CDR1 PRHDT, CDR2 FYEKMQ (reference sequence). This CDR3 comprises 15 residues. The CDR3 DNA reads TGTGCCAGCAGCGCCCCCGGACTAGCTTACAATGAGCAGTTCTTC. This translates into CASSAPGLAYNEQFF.